Given below is one T cell receptor (beta chain) in context. The data originate from a study of T cell changes during pregnancy in multiple sclerosis. The protocol was immunoSEQ multiplex PCR, while the TCRdb copy is restricted to in-frame clones and leaves out a portion. Here the sample spans 55,000 or so clones, over 80% being singletons. The material sequenced was CD4+ T cells from peripheral blood mononuclear cells, taken after pregnancy. The receptor was derived from a female donor with multiple sclerosis, enrolled in a pregnancy study.

The CDR3 here is CASSFYPLGGYGYTF. CDR3 DNA sequence: TGTGCCAGCAGTTTCTACCCTCTGGGGGGCTATGGCTACACCTTC. The rearrangement links TRBV27 to TRBJ1-2, with a possible D match to TRBD1 (5 bases). V dropped 3 bases and J dropped 4 bases, with 15 bases sitting between them. Germline V CDR1 and CDR2: MNHEY, SMNVEV (reference sequence). The CDR3 is 15 residues long.